This is a list of T cell receptor beta chains from one sample in a study of blood T cell repertoires in COVID-19. The table came from immunoSEQ multiplex PCR; TCRdb's copy has only in-frame clones and leaves some out. The sample has tens of thousands of clones; roughly 88% are singletons. The specimen sequenced was peripheral blood. These receptors were obtained from a man aged 50-59 years with active COVID-19. CDR3s include the opening cysteine and the closing phenylalanine or tryptophan. The D gene is left open where the match is weak. Clone size is not always given. Where it is, it says once, few, many or a class for expanded clones.

NA,TRBV19,TRBD1,TRBJ1-2,CASSDRGIYGYTF,TGTGCCAGTAGCGACAGGGGAATCTATGGCTACACCTTC
NA,TRBV4-3,NA,TRBJ2-7,CASSHSLNQGYEQYF,TGCGCCAGCAGCCACTCCCTAAACCAGGGCTACGAGCAGTACTTC
NA,TRBV10-3,NA,TRBJ2-5,CAISDSRGEETQYF,TGTGCCATCAGTGATTCTCGCGGGGAAGAGACCCAGTACTTC
NA,TRBV6-6,TRBD1,TRBJ2-5,CASSYGRGNQETQYF,TGTGCCAGCAGTTACGGCAGGGGGAACCAAGAGACCCAGTACTTC
NA,TRBV19,TRBD1,TRBJ1-6,CASNASDRGPSPLHF,TGTGCCAGTAACGCTTCGGACAGGGGACCGTCACCCCTCCACTTT
NA,TRBV5-4,TRBD1,TRBJ2-3,CASSPLETGGNTDTQYF,TGTGCCAGCAGCCCACTCGAGACAGGGGGGAACACAGATACGCAGTATTTT
few,TRBV19,NA,TRBJ1-5,CASSSRVRQPQHF,TGTGCCAGTAGTTCGCGGGTTAGGCAGCCCCAGCATTTT
NA,TRBV6-2/TRBV6-3,NA,TRBJ1-2,CASSYSADNYGYTF,TGTGCCAGCAGTTACTCGGCCGATAACTATGGCTACACCTTC
NA,TRBV2,NA,TRBJ1-1,CASSANYITEAFF,TGTGCCAGCAGCGCAAACTACATCACTGAAGCTTTCTTT
many,TRBV7-2,TRBD1,TRBJ2-7,CASSIRQGRDPYF,TGTGCCAGCAGCATCAGACAGGGTAGAGATCCGTACTTC
NA,TRBV6-5,NA,TRBJ1-6,CASSYGSGGENSPLHF,TGTGCCAGCAGTTACGGCTCGGGGGGGGAGAATTCACCCCTCCACTTT
NA,TRBV4-3,NA,TRBJ2-7,CASSQGSRSYEQYF,TGCGCCAGCAGCCAAGGTAGCAGATCCTACGAGCAGTACTTC
NA,TRBV18,TRBD1,TRBJ2-5,CASTKKGTGGAPETQYF,TGTGCCAGCACCAAGAAGGGGACAGGGGGCGCCCCAGAGACCCAGTACTTC
NA,TRBV3-1/TRBV3-2,TRBD1,TRBJ2-3,CASSPRGPSTDTQYF,TGTGCCAGCTCCCCCAGGGGGCCCAGCACAGATACGCAGTATTTT
NA,TRBV9,NA,TRBJ2-3,CASSVGAGSTDTQYF,TGTGCCAGCAGCGTGGGGGCGGGCAGCACAGATACGCAGTATTTT
NA,TRBV28,TRBD2,TRBJ2-5,CASSFSPSGGPQETQYF,TGTGCCAGCAGTTTCTCTCCTAGCGGGGGGCCCCAAGAGACCCAGTACTTC
few,TRBV6-1,TRBD2,TRBJ2-7,CASSELAGGRAPPYEQYF,TGTGCCAGCAGTGAATTAGCGGGAGGGCGGGCCCCTCCCTACGAGCAGTACTTC
NA,TRBV9,NA,TRBJ2-1,CASSAEDILLEDEQFF,TGTGCCAGCAGCGCAGAAGACATTCTTTTGGAGGATGAGCAGTTCTTC
NA,TRBV15,NA,TRBJ2-2,CATRGPGADGELFF,TGTGCCACCAGAGGCCCAGGGGCGGACGGGGAGCTGTTTTTT
once,TRBV5-4,NA,TRBJ1-5,CASSLTPAGGSPYSNQPQHF,TGTGCCAGCAGCCTCACCCCGGCAGGCGGGTCACCCTATAGCAATCAGCCCCAGCATTTT
NA,TRBV9,TRBD2,TRBJ2-7,CASSGSGRASEQYF,TGTGCCAGCAGCGGAAGCGGGAGGGCGTCTGAGCAGTACTTC
NA,TRBV2,TRBD1,TRBJ1-2,CASSEQGARYGYTF,TGTGCCAGCAGTGAACAGGGGGCACGGTATGGCTACACCTTC
NA,TRBV7-6,TRBD2,TRBJ2-2,CASSLGTETSPYTGELFF,TGTGCCAGCAGCTTAGGAACGGAGACTAGCCCGTACACCGGGGAGCTGTTTTTT
few,TRBV29-1,NA,TRBJ2-3,CSVYLGDTQYF,TGCAGCGTTTATCTCGGAGATACGCAGTATTTT
NA,TRBV7-7,NA,TRBJ2-5,CASSVGLTQETQYF,TGTGCCAGCTCCGTGGGCCTAACGCAAGAGACCCAGTACTTC
NA,TRBV12-3/TRBV12-4,TRBD2,TRBJ2-1,CASALAGDNEQFF,TGTGCCAGCGCGCTAGCGGGAGACAATGAGCAGTTCTTC
once,TRBV6-5,NA,TRBJ1-2,CASRRSGGLDYGYTF,TGTGCCAGCAGACGCTCTGGGGGCCTTGACTATGGCTACACCTTC
NA,TRBV7-3,TRBD2,TRBJ2-3,CASSTGTSGSTDTQYF,TGTGCCAGCAGCACAGGGACTAGCGGTAGCACAGATACGCAGTATTTT
NA,TRBV4-2,TRBD2,TRBJ2-1,CASSQAQGLAGGNEQFF,TGTGCCAGCAGCCAAGCCCAGGGGCTAGCGGGGGGGAATGAGCAGTTCTTC
once,TRBV18,TRBD2,TRBJ2-3,CASSPPGLAGDLGTQYF,TGTGCCAGCTCACCTCCGGGACTAGCGGGAGATCTTGGCACGCAGTATTTT
once,TRBV18,NA,TRBJ1-2,CASSPQGGYGYTF,TGTGCCAGCTCACCCCAGGGTGGCTATGGCTACACCTTC
NA,TRBV3-1/TRBV3-2,NA,TRBJ2-5,CASSQTLVGGTQYF,TGTGCCAGCAGCCAGACCCTCGTCGGAGGGACCCAGTACTTC
NA,TRBV27,NA,TRBJ2-1,CASSFRPLVGSSNEQFF,TGTGCCAGCAGTTTTCGCCCACTAGTTGGTTCGAGCAATGAGCAGTTCTTC
NA,TRBV3-1/TRBV3-2,TRBD2,TRBJ2-5,CASSQSGLAAKTQYF,TGTGCCAGCAGCCAATCAGGACTAGCGGCAAAGACCCAGTACTTC
NA,TRBV5-1,TRBD2,TRBJ2-1,CASSLEGLAGSYNEQFF,TGCGCCAGCAGCTTGGAGGGGCTAGCGGGGTCCTACAATGAGCAGTTCTTC
NA,TRBV5-1,TRBD1,TRBJ2-2,CASSLVGQGTGELFF,TGCGCCAGCAGCTTGGTGGGACAGGGTACCGGGGAGCTGTTTTTT
NA,TRBV28,TRBD2,TRBJ2-7,CASSSPTSGLTYEQYF,TGTGCCAGCAGTTCCCCTACTAGCGGATTAACCTACGAGCAGTACTTC
NA,TRBV19,NA,TRBJ1-5,CASSPRTNQPQHF,TGTGCCAGTAGTCCGAGGACAAATCAGCCCCAGCATTTT
NA,TRBV27,NA,TRBJ2-5,CASSFPSFTGNQETQYF,TGTGCCAGCAGTTTCCCCAGCTTTACAGGGAACCAAGAGACCCAGTACTTC
few,TRBV19,TRBD1,TRBJ2-3,CASSIGDRVTDTQYF,TGTGCCAGTAGTATAGGGGACAGGGTAACAGATACGCAGTATTTT